This T cell receptor beta chain was recorded in a study of T-cell reconstitution after alpha-beta-depleted transplantation in children. Trimming removed 7 bases at V and 8 bases at J, with 17 bases between. Per germline, CDR1 MNHNS and CDR2 SASEGT. This CDR3 has 13 residues. Preparation of the TCRbeta library used unique molecular identifiers. Via MiXCR, TCRdb re-called the PCR reads, giving one row per CDR3 protein. The table records 500,000 or so distinct CDR3 sequences, approximately 30% of them present only once. The V gene is TRBV6-1, the J gene TRBJ1-2; the D gene is possibly TRBD1 (6 bases). The clonotype originates from a human donor who donated a stem cell graft to a child with aplastic anemia. This specimen was PBMCs from the stem cell graft donor, taken from the stem cell graft. This CDR3 is CASTPGAGSGYTF. In DNA, the CDR3 is TGTGCCAGCACCCCGGGGGCAGGGAGCGGCTACACCTTC.